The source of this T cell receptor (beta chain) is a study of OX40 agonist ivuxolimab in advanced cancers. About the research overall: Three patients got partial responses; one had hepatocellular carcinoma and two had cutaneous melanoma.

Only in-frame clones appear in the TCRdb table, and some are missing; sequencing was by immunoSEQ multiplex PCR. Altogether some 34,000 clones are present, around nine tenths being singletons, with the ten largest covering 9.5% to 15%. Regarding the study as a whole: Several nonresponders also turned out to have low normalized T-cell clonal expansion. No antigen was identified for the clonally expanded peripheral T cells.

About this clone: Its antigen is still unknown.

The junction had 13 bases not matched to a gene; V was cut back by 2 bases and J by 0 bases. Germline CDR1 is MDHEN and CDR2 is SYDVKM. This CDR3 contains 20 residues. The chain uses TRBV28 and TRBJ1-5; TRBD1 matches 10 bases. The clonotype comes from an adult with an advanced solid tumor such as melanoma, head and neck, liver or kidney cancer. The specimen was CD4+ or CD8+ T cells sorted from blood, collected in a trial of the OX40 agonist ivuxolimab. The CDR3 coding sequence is TGTGCCAGCAGTTTAGTATGGTGGACAGGGGGATCTAATAGCAATCAGCCCCAGCATTTT. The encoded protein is CASSLVWWTGGSNSNQPQHF.